This T cell receptor (beta chain) was recovered during a study of blood T cell repertoires in COVID-19. Study details: Sites across the United States, Italy and Spain contributed samples from acute and convalescent COVID-19. Sources were T cells, B-cell-depleted T cells, or PBMCs; the material itself was cDNA or gDNA.

The germline V gene has CDR1 SGHTA and CDR2 FQGTGA. V was clipped by 5 bases and J by 1 base; unmatched bases: 9. The CDR3 covers 16 residues. Per the original data handling: Reference gene primer amplification yielded estimated nucleated cell counts. Profiled with immunoSEQ multiplex PCR; TCRdb holds only in-frame clones, not every one. The D gene and trimming were derived from the DNA, and the V and J assignments and clone size from that table. The table shows 100,000 to 150,000 clones, with roughly 69% occurring only once. Sequenced: peripheral blood. The chain employs TRBV7-3 and TRBJ2-5, with 8 bases identical to TRBD1. This TCR derives from an older woman with acute or convalescent COVID-19. The CDR3 region is CASSPRGPGPQETQYF. In DNA form, the CDR3 reads TGTGCCAGCAGCCCCAGGGGGCCAGGACCCCAAGAGACCCAGTACTTC.